Sequencing of this T cell receptor (beta chain) was carried out in a study of blood T cell repertoires in COVID-19. Background on the study: Whether acute or convalescent, the COVID-19 samples came from the United States, Italy and Spain.

Germline CDR1 reads MDHEN; CDR2 reads SYDVKM. The CDR3 is made up of 16 amino acids. Trimming pared 7 bases from V and 2 bases from J, leaving 21 bases between. The method was immunoSEQ multiplex PCR; TCRdb's version includes in-frame clones alone and lacks a portion of them. The sample yields 250,000 to 350,000 clones, 90% seen once. The receptor comes from a woman in her twenties or thirties with COVID-19, enrolled during active disease. This chain links TRBV28 with TRBJ2-7, with a possible D match to TRBD2 (6 bases). The sample consisted of peripheral blood. CDR3 in DNA: TGTGCCAGCAATTTCAGGCGCGGGACGAGAACCTACGAGCAGTACTTC. The encoded protein is CASNFRRGTRTYEQYF.